What follows are 26 T cell receptor beta chains derived from one specimen sequenced in a study of T cells in Graves' hyperthyroidism and ophthalmopathy. Amplification of TCR beta CDR3 regions used RNA as the template. A set of HTBI primers served as the primers for a first-round RT-PCR of the TCR CDR3. TCRdb independently ran MiXCR on the multiplex PCR reads; one entry per CDR3 protein. The sample holds 40,000 to 65,000 distinct CDR3 sequences; roughly half are singletons and the top ten take approximately 9%. Source material: blood. The origin of the receptors is a woman aged 45-60 years with Graves' ophthalmopathy.

This rearrangement joins TRBV12-3 or TRBV12-4 to TRBJ2-7, with D maybe TRBD1 (6 bases). The CDR3 length is 16 residues. V was trimmed by 3 bases and J by 3 bases, leaving 18 bases between them. The CDR3 coding sequence is TGTGCCAGCAGTTTCGGTTTTCGGCCAGGGGACTACGAGCAGTACTTC. Amino acids: CASSFGFRPGDYEQYF.

There are many counts of this clonotype. The V gene is TRBV15, the J gene TRBJ1-1, with D unresolved. The CDR3 consists of 16 residues. Trimming left V 0 bases short and J 0 bases short, with 11 bases between. Germline CDR1 is LNHNV and CDR2 is YYDKDF (reference sequence). The CDR3 DNA reads TGTGCCACCAGCAGAGACGAAGGGAAAATGAACACTGAAGCTTTCTTT. Translated, it gives CATSRDEGKMNTEAFF.

In its sample, this clonotype was seen many times. For the CDR3, the DNA is TGTGCCAGCAGCTTAGCACAGGGTCTTATGGATACGCAGTATTTT. Protein sequence: CASSLAQGLMDTQYF. The rearrangement joins TRBV7-2 to TRBJ2-3, with D tentatively TRBD1 (6 bases). The V and J ends lost 0 bases and 6 bases respectively, with 13 bases between them. In germline, CDR1 is SGHTA, CDR2 FQGNSA. The CDR3 has 15 amino acids. The full variable domain, completed using reference TRBV7-2 and TRBJ2-3, is GAGVSQSPSNKVTEKGKDVELRCDPISGHTALYWYRQSLGQGLEFLIYFQGNSAPDKSGLPSDRFSAERTGGSVSTLTIQRTQQEDSAVYLCASSLAQGLMDTQYFGPGTRLTVL.

This clonotype was recorded many times. The J gene is TRBJ2-2, the V gene TRBV6-6, with D unresolved. V shed 2 bases and J shed 4 bases, with 8 bases lying between them. The length of the CDR3 is 14 residues. Germline V gene data show CDR1 as MNHNY and CDR2 as SVGAGI (reference sequence). CDR3 in amino acids: CASSYDLTTGELFF. The CDR3 region has the DNA TGTGCCAGCAGTTACGACCTTACCACCGGGGAGCTGTTTTTT.

This clonotype was counted many times. The chain is built from TRBV6-5 and TRBJ1-1, with 7 positions matching TRBD1. Germline CDR1 MNHEY, CDR2 SVGAGI. The CDR3 is made up of 14 amino acids. J lost 2 bases, V lost 6 bases, and 6 bases had no gene match. CDR3 DNA sequence: TGTGCCAGCAGCTGGACAGGAGAAAACACTGAAGCTTTCTTT. Amino acids: CASSWTGENTEAFF.

The J gene is TRBJ1-5, the V gene TRBV7-2; D remains unclear. Trimming took off 1 base at V and 3 bases at J, with 4 bases between the two ends. CDR1 SGHTA and CDR2 FQGNSA come from the germline V gene. The CDR3 sequence is 13 residues long. The CDR3 region is CASSLVANQPQHF. The DNA of the CDR3 is TGTGCCAGCAGCTTAGTCGCCAATCAGCCCCAGCATTTT.

This clonotype was counted ten times or more. The CDR3 DNA follows: TGTGCCAGCAGCTCCCCATCGACGAGGTACGAGCAGTACTTC. Translation: CASSSPSTRYEQYF. This chain joins TRBV7-9 and TRBJ2-7; D gene ambiguous. The CDR3 has 14 residues. Germline V gene data show CDR1 as SEHNR and CDR2 as FQNEAQ (reference sequence). V was shortened by 4 bases and J by 4 bases, with 14 bases between the two germline ends. The complete variable domain, with remaining parts taken from reference TRBV7-9 and TRBJ2-7, reads DTGVSQNPRHKITKRGQNVTFRCDPISEHNRLYWYRQTLGQGPEFLTYFQNEAQLEKSRLLSDRFSAERPKGSFSTLEIQRTEQGDSAMYLCASSSPSTRYEQYFGPGTRLTVT.

The chain links TRBV2 to TRBJ2-1; D perhaps matches TRBD1 (6 bases). The DNA matches TRBJ2-3 better at its end, which makes the J call doubtful. This CDR3 comprises 14 residues. The V gene's germline CDR1 is SNHLY and CDR2 FYNNEI. The CDR3 DNA reads as TGTGCCAGCAGGCAGGGGAGCTCCTACAATGAGCAGTATTTT. Translated, it gives CASRQGSSYNEQYF.

This clonotype has at least ten counts. The chain employs TRBV9 and TRBJ2-7; 7 positions match TRBD2. The CDR3 is made up of 15 amino acids. V lost 1 base to trimming and J lost 2 bases; unmatched junction nucleotides: 6. In germline, CDR1 is SGDLS, CDR2 YYNGEE. The CDR3 DNA sequence: TGTGCCAGCAGCGTAACGGGGGAGGGCCCCTACGAGCAGTACTTC. Its protein is CASSVTGEGPYEQYF.

This clonotype appeared many times. The chain recombines TRBV9 with TRBJ2-2; possibly TRBD1 for D (7 bases). The CDR3 length is 17 residues. CDR1 SGDLS and CDR2 YYNGEE come from the germline V gene. V gave up 0 bases and J gave up 1 base, with 13 bases separating them. CDR3 sequence: CASSVDGGGENTGELFF. The CDR3 region has the DNA TGTGCCAGCAGCGTAGATGGAGGGGGCGAGAACACCGGGGAGCTGTTTTTT. The full variable domain, its missing parts supplied by reference TRBV9 and TRBJ2-2, is DSGVTQTPKHLITATGQRVTLRCSPRSGDLSVYWYQQSLDQGLQFLIQYYNGEERAKGNILERFSAQQFPDLHSELNLSSLELGDSALYFCASSVDGGGENTGELFFGEGSRLTVL.

The chain employs TRBV2 and TRBJ2-5; 8 bases map to TRBD2. CDR3 length: 12 residues. The V and J ends lost 8 bases and 1 base, in that order; junction bases with no gene match: 0. Germline V gives CDR1 SNHLY, CDR2 FYNNEI. CDR3 residues: CASGTSQETQYF. The CDR3 DNA follows: TGTGCCAGCGGGACTAGCCAAGAGACCCAGTACTTC.

The chain recombines TRBV29-1 with TRBJ2-7; 7 bases align to TRBD2. CDR1 is SQVTM and CDR2 is ANQGSEA in the germline V gene. CDR3 size: 15 residues. The ends lost 1 base at V and 2 bases at J; junction bases unmatched: 8. The CDR3 protein is CSVEVVASGPYEQYF. The CDR3 DNA sequence: TGCAGCGTTGAAGTCGTCGCTAGCGGACCCTACGAGCAGTACTTC.

This clonotype was observed many times. The rearrangement joins TRBV5-6 to TRBJ2-2; D not certain. V was trimmed by 0 bases and J by 4 bases, leaving 7 bases between them. Germline V lookup: CDR1 SGHDT, CDR2 YYEEEE. The length of the CDR3 is 14 residues. The CDR3 DNA reads as TGTGCCAGCAGCTTGGGACACAGCACCGGGGAGCTGTTTTTT. This gives the protein CASSLGHSTGELFF.

The chain couples TRBV19 to TRBJ2-3; the match to TRBD2 covers 7 bases. The V and J ends lost 5 bases and 4 bases, in that order; junction bases with no gene match: 3. CDR3 size: 13 residues. In germline, CDR1 is LNHDA, CDR2 SQIVND (reference sequence). CDR3 in DNA: TGTGCCAGTAGTGGGGGGGGGGCAGATACGCAGTATTTT. It yields the protein CASSGGGADTQYF. The full variable domain, with the rest looked up from reference TRBV19 and TRBJ2-3, is DGGITQSPKYLFRKEGQNVTLSCEQNLNHDAMYWYRQDPGQGLRLIYYSQIVNDFQKGDIAEGYSVSREKKESFPLTVTSAQKNPTAFYLCASSGGGADTQYFGPGTRLTVL.

The chain links TRBV2 to TRBJ2-4; 12 nucleotides align to TRBD1. The CDR3 consists of 16 residues. The germline V gene has CDR1 SNHLY and CDR2 FYNNEI. The junction had 9 bases not matched to a gene; V was cut back by 6 bases and J by 6 bases. CDR3 DNA sequence: TGTGCCAGCAGCACCCCGGGACAGGGGGCTGGAAACATTCAGTACTTC. Protein: CASSTPGQGAGNIQYF.

About this clonotype: The missing conserved phenylalanine or tryptophan at the end of this CDR3 makes a read error likely. The V and J genes are TRBV4-2 and TRBJ1-1; 8 bases are shared with TRBD1. The CDR3 has 15 residues. The V segment lost 5 bases and the J segment 4 bases; nucleotides outside the gene matches: 9. CDR1 LGHNA and CDR2 YNFKEQ come from the germline V gene. The CDR3 protein is CASSLRQGFGTEAFS. CDR3 nucleotide sequence: TGTGCCAGCAGCTTGCGACAGGGGTTTGGCACTGAAGCTTTCTCT.

On this clonotype: The junction departs from the called germline gene at one end, perhaps through a read error. V gene TRBV19 combines with J gene TRBJ2-3; tentative D call: TRBD2 (6 bases). The germline V gene has CDR1 LNHDA and CDR2 SQIVND (reference sequence). The CDR3 consists of 14 residues. CDR3: CASCIREEGYEQYF. The CDR3 coding sequence is TGTGCCAGTTGTATAAGGGAGGAGGGGTACGAGCAGTACTTT.

Points on this clonotype: One end of the junction varies from germline; a read error may be responsible. The chain combines TRBV9 with TRBJ2-3, with D possibly being TRBD1 (6 bases). Germline CDR1 is SGDLS and CDR2 is YYNGEE. This CDR3 has 13 residues. The CDR3 DNA reads TGCGCCAGCAACCACAGGGACACAGATACGCAGTATTTT. Translated, it gives CASNHRDTDTQYF. Together with reference TRBV9 and TRBJ2-3, the CDR3 gives the full variable domain: DSGVTQTPKHLITATGQRVTLRCSPRSGDLSVYWYQQSLDQGLQFLIQYYNGEERAKGNILERFSAQQFPDLHSELNLSSLELGDSALYFCASNHRDTDTQYFGPGTRLTVL.

The V call is TRBV15, the J call TRBJ2-3, with TRBD2 matching 14 bases. CDR3 length: 17 amino acids. The germline gives CDR1 LNHNV, CDR2 YYDKDF (reference sequence). V gave up 3 bases and J gave up 4 bases; unmatched junction bases: 6. CDR3 DNA sequence: TGTGCCACCAGCAGGGGACTAGCGGGAGAGCTCGCAGATACGCAGTATTTT. Translated, it gives CATSRGLAGELADTQYF.

There are many counts of this clonotype. V gene TRBV5-6 combines with J gene TRBJ2-2; possibly TRBD1 for D (6 bases). Germline CDR1 is SGHDT and CDR2 is YYEEEE. This CDR3 has 15 amino acids. V shed 2 bases and J shed 0 bases, with 8 bases lying between them. This chain's CDR3 is CASSLGGTNTGELFF. Written as DNA, the CDR3 is TGTGCCAGCAGCTTAGGGGGAACGAACACCGGGGAGCTGTTTTTT.

The chain recombines TRBV5-4 with TRBJ2-5; D unresolved. V gave up 0 bases and J gave up 4 bases, with 7 bases separating them. The CDR3 consists of 13 residues. Per germline, CDR1 SGHNT and CDR2 YYREEE (reference sequence). Written as DNA, the CDR3 is TGTGCCAGCAGCTTGGGAGTAGGAGAGACCCAGTACTTC. Its translation: CASSLGVGETQYF. Together with reference TRBV5-4 and TRBJ2-5, the CDR3 gives the full variable domain: ETGVTQSPTHLIKTRGQQVTLRCSSQSGHNTVSWYQQALGQGPQFIFQYYREEENGRGNFPPRFSGLQFPNYSSELNVNALELDDSALYLCASSLGVGETQYFGPGTRLLVL.

The genes are TRBV7-8 and TRBJ2-7; TRBD1 aligns across 9 bases. CDR3 length equals 15 residues. Trimming took 4 bases from V and 5 from J; bases not matched to a gene: 9. Germline CDR1 reads SGHVS; CDR2 reads FQNEAQ. The CDR3 loop is CASSSAGTGFHEQYF. The CDR3 DNA reads as TGTGCCAGCAGCTCGGCCGGGACAGGGTTCCACGAGCAGTACTTC.

This clonotype showed up many times. This chain links TRBV7-6 with TRBJ2-7; 8 nucleotides match TRBD1. After removal of 5 bases from V and 5 bases from J, the junction contained 2 bases not matched to a gene. Germline V gene data show CDR1 as SGHVS and CDR2 as FNYEAQ. This CDR3 comprises 12 residues. The DNA of the CDR3 is TGTGCCAGCAGCCGGACAGGGAACGAGCAGTACTTC. As protein: CASSRTGNEQYF.

At least ten counts were recorded for this clonotype. The chain links TRBV11-2 to TRBJ1-1; D call uncertain. The CDR3 runs to 14 residues. V was pared by 3 bases and J by 5 bases, with 13 bases between. The V gene's germline CDR1 is SGHAT and CDR2 FQNNGV. This CDR3 is CASSFPGWGTEAFF. The CDR3 region has the DNA TGTGCCAGCAGCTTCCCGGGCTGGGGAACTGAAGCTTTCTTT.

The chain couples TRBV10-3 to TRBJ2-5, with D perhaps matching TRBD1 (6 bases). The CDR3 is 13 residues long. V lost 4 bases, J lost 4 bases, and 10 bases lay in between. CDR1 is ENHRY, CDR2 SYGVKD, per germline. The CDR3 spells CAISVRDIETQYF. The CDR3 DNA sequence: TGTGCCATCAGTGTCAGGGACATAGAGACCCAGTACTTC.

In nucleotides, the CDR3 is TGTGCCAGCATATCTCCCGGGGGGCGATTGAGCACTGAAGCTTTCTTT. Amino acids: CASISPGGRLSTEAFF. This chain joins TRBV6-1 and TRBJ1-1; a possible D gene is TRBD1 (6 bases). Germline V gene sequence: CDR1 MNHNS, CDR2 SASEGT. With 7 bases removed from V and 4 bases from J, the gap between germline ends came to 22 bases. CDR3 length equals 16 residues.